This T cell receptor (beta chain) was identified during a study of blood T cell repertoires in COVID-19. TCRdb keeps only in-frame clones here, not all; method: immunoSEQ multiplex PCR. Of roughly 170,000 clones listed, 80% to 90% are singletons. Germline V gene sequence: CDR1 SNHLY, CDR2 FYNNEI. The CDR3 runs to 14 residues. Trimming stripped 3 bases from V and 7 bases from J, with 15 bases between. Sample: peripheral blood. This receptor was identified in a man in his forties who had recovered from COVID-19. V usage is TRBV2 and J usage is TRBJ2-5, with D possibly matching TRBD2 (5 bases). The CDR3 loop is CASSDGSEGRTQYF. Written as DNA, the CDR3 is TGTGCCAGCAGTGATGGTAGCGAGGGAAGGACCCAGTACTTC.